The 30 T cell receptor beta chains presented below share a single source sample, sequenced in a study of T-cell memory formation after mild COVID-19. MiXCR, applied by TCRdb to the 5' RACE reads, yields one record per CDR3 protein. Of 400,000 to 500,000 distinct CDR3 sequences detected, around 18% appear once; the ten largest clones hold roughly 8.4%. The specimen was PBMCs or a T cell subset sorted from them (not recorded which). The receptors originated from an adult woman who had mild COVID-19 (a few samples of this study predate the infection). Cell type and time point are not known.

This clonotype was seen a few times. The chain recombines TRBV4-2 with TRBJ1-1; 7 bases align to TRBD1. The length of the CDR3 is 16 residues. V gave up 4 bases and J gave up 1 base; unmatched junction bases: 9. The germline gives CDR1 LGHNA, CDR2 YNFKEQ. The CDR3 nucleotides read TGTGCCAGCAGCCGGGGACAGCGTTGGGGGAACACTGAAGCTTTCTTT. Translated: CASSRGQRWGNTEAFF.

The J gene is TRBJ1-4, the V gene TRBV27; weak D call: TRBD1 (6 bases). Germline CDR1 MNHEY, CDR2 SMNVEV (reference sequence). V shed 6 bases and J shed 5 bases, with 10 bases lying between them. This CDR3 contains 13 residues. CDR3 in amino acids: CASRPQGNEKLFF. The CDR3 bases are TGTGCCAGCAGGCCACAGGGAAATGAAAAACTGTTTTTT.

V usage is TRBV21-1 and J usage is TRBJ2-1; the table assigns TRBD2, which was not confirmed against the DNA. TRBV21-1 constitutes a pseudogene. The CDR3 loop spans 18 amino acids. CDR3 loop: CASGIPGLAGERGNEQFF. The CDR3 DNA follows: TGTGCCAGCGGAATACCGGGACTAGCGGGAGAACGCGGCAATGAGCAGTTCTTC.

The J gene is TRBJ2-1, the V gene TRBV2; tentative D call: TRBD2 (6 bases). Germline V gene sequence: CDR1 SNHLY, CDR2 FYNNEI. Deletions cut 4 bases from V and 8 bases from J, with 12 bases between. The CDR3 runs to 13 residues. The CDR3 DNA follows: TGTGCCAGCAGTGGAGGAGGGGATCATGAGCAGTTCTTC. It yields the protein CASSGGGDHEQFF.

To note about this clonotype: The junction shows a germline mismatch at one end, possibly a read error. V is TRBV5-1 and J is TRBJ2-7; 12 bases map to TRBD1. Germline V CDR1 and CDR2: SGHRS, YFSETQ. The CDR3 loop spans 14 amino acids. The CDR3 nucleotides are TGTGCCAGCAGCTTAGGGACAGGGGGCGATGAGCAGTACTTC. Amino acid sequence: CASSLGTGGDEQYF. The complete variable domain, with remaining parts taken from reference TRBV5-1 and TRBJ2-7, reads KAGVTQTPRYLIKTRGQQVTLSCSPISGHRSVSWYQQTPGQGLQFLFEYFSETQRNKGNFPGRFSGRQFSNSRSEMNVSTLELGDSALYLCASSLGTGGDEQYFGPGTRLTVT.

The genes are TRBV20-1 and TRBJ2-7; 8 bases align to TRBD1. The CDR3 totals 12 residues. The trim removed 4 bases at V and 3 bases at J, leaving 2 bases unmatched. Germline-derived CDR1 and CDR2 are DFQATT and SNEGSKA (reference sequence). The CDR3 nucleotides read TGCAGTGCTAACGGACAGGGCTACGAGCAGTACTTC. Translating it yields CSANGQGYEQYF.

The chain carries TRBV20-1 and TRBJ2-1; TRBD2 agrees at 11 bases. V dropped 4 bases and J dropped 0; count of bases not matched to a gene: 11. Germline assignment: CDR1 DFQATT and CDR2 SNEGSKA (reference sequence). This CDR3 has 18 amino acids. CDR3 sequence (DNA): TGCAGTGCTAATCGAATAGCGGGAGGGTCCCTCTCCTACAATGAGCAGTTCTTC. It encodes CSANRIAGGSLSYNEQFF.

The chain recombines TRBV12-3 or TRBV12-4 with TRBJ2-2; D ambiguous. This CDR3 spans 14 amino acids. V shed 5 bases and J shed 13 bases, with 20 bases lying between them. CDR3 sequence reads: CASSRTSNWGGLFF. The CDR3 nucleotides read TGTGCCAGCAGTCGCACCTCAAACTGGGGTGGGCTGTTTTTT.

Here the CDR3 DNA reads TGCGCCAGCAGCTTGGGGGAGCCCTACAATGAGCAGTTCTTC. Translation gives CASSLGEPYNEQFF. The J gene is TRBJ2-1, the V gene TRBV5-1, with D possibly matching TRBD2 (5 bases). This CDR3 is built from 14 residues. CDR1 is SGHRS and CDR2 is YFSETQ in the germline V gene. V lost 0 bases and J 2 bases, leaving 6 bases between the germline ends. Based on the CDR3 plus reference TRBV5-1 and TRBJ2-1, the full variable domain is KAGVTQTPRYLIKTRGQQVTLSCSPISGHRSVSWYQQTPGQGLQFLFEYFSETQRNKGNFPGRFSGRQFSNSRSEMNVSTLELGDSALYLCASSLGEPYNEQFFGPGTRLTVL.

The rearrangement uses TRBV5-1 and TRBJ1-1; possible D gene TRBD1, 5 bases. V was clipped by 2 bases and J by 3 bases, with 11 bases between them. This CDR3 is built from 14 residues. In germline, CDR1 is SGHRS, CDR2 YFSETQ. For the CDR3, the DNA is TGCGCCAGCAGCTTAGACAGTTTGGACACTGAAGCTTTCTTT. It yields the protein CASSLDSLDTEAFF. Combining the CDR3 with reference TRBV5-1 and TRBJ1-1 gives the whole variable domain KAGVTQTPRYLIKTRGQQVTLSCSPISGHRSVSWYQQTPGQGLQFLFEYFSETQRNKGNFPGRFSGRQFSNSRSEMNVSTLELGDSALYLCASSLDSLDTEAFFGQGTRLTVV.

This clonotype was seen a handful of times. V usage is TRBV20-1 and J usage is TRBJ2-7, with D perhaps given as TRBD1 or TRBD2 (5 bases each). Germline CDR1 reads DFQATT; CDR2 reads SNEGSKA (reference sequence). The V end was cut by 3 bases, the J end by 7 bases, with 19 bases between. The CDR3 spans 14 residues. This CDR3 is CSARIPGASMEQYF. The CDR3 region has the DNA TGCAGTGCTAGGATCCCCGGGGCTTCTATGGAGCAGTACTTC.

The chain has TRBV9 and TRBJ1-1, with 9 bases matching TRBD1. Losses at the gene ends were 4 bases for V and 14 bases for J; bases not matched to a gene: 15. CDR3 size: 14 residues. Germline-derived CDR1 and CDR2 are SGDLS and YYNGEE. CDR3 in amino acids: CASSPTPGTGFLFF. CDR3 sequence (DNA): TGTGCCAGCAGCCCCACACCCGGGACAGGGTTTTTGTTCTTT.

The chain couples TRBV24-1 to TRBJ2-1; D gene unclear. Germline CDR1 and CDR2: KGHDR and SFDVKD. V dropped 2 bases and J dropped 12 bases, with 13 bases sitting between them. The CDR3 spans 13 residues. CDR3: CATSDSHYIRQFF. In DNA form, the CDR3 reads TGTGCCACCAGTGATTCCCACTATATCCGGCAGTTCTTC.

CDR3 nucleotide sequence: TGTGCCAGCAGTCTGACAGGGTATGAAAAACTGTTTTTT. Its translation is CASSLTGYEKLFF. The gene calls are TRBV27 and TRBJ1-4; 7 bases line up with TRBD1. Germline CDR1 MNHEY, CDR2 SMNVEV (reference sequence). Trimming at V came to 5 bases and at J to 6 bases, leaving 3 bases not matched to a gene. This CDR3 has 13 amino acids.

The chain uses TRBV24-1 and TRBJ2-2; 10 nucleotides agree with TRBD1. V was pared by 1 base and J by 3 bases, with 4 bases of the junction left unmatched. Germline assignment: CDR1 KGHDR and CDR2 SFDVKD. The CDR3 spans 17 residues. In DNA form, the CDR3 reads TGTGCCACCAGTGATTTTCGGGACAGGGGACACACCGGGGAGCTGTTTTTT. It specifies CATSDFRDRGHTGELFF.

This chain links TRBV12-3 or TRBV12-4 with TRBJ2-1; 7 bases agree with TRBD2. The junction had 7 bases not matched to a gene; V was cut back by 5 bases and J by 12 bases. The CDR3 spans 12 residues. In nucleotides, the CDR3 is TGTGCCAGCAGTCCGGTCTTAGCGGGGCAGTTCTTC. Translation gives CASSPVLAGQFF.

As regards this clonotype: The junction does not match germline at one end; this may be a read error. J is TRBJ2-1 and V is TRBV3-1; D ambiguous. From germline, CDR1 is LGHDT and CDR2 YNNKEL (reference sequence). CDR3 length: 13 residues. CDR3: CASSQDKMRRALF. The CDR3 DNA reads TGTGCCAGCAGCCAAGATAAAATGAGAAGAGCGCTCTTC.

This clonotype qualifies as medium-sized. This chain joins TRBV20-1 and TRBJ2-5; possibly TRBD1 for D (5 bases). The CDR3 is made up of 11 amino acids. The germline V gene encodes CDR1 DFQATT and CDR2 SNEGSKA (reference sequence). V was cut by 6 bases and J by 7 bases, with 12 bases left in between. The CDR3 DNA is TGCAGTGCCCCAGCAGGGCGGACCCAGTACTTC. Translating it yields CSAPAGRTQYF.

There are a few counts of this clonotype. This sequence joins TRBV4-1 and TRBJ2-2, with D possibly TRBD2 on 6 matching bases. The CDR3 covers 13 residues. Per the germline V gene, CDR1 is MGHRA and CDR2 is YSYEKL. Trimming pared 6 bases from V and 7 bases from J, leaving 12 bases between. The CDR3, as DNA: TGCGCCAGCAGGGCCCCGGGAGTCGGGGAGCTGTTTTTT. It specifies CASRAPGVGELFF.

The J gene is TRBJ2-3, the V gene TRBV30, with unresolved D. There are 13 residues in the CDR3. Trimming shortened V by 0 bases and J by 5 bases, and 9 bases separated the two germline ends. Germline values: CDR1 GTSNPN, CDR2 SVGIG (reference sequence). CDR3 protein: CAWSVVPGDTQYF. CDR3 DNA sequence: TGTGCCTGGAGTGTAGTACCAGGAGATACGCAGTATTTT.

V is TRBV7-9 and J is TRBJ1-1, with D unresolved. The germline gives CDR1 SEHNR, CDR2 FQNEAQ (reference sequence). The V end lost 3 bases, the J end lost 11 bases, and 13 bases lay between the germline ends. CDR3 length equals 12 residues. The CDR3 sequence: CASSLVAREAFF. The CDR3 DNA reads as TGTGCCAGCAGCTTGGTGGCCCGGGAGGCTTTCTTT.

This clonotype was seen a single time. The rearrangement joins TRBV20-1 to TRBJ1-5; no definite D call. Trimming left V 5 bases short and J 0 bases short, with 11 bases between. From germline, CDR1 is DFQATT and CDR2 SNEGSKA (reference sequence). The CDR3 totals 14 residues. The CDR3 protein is CSAWGELSNQPQHF. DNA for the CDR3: TGCAGTGCTTGGGGAGAACTTAGCAATCAGCCCCAGCATTTT.

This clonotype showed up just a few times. The CDR3 loop is CSARGASGGDTDTQYF. The CDR3 bases are TGCAGTGCTAGAGGAGCTAGCGGGGGAGACACAGATACGCAGTATTTT. The chain is built from TRBV20-1 and TRBJ2-3, with 10 bases aligning to TRBD2. The CDR3 runs to 16 residues. The V segment lost 1 base and the J segment 2 bases; nucleotides outside the gene matches: 6. Germline assignment: CDR1 DFQATT and CDR2 SNEGSKA (reference sequence).

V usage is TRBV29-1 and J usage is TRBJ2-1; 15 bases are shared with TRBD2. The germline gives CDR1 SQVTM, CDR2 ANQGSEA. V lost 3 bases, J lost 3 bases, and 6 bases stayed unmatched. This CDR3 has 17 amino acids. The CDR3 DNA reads TGCAGCGTTGATGGACTAGCGGGAGGGCCCCTCTACAATGAGCAGTTCTTC. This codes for CSVDGLAGGPLYNEQFF.

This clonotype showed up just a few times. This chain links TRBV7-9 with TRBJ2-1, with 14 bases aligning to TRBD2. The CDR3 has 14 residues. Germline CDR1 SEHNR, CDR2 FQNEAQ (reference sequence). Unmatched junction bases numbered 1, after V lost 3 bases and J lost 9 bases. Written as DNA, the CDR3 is TGTGCCAGCAGCTTGGGACTAGCGGGAGTTGAGCAGTTCTTC. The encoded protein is CASSLGLAGVEQFF.

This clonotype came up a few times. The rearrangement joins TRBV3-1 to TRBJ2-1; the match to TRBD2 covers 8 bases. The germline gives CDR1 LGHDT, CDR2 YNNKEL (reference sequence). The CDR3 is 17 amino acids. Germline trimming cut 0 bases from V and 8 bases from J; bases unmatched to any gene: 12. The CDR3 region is CASSQEITGGDWDEQFF. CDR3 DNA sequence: TGTGCCAGCAGCCAAGAGATCACGGGAGGGGATTGGGATGAGCAGTTCTTC.

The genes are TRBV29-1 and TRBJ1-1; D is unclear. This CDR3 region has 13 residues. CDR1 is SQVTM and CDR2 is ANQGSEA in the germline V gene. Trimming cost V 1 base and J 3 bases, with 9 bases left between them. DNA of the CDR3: TGCAGCGTTGAAGTCGGTCCCGACACTGAAGCTTTCTTT. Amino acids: CSVEVGPDTEAFF.

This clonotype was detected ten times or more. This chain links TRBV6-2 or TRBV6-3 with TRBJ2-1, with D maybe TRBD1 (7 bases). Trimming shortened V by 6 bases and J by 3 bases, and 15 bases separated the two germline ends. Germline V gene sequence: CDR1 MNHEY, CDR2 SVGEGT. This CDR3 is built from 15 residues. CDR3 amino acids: CASRKEGANYNEQFF. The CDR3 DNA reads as TGTGCCAGCAGAAAGGAGGGGGCCAACTACAATGAGCAGTTCTTC.

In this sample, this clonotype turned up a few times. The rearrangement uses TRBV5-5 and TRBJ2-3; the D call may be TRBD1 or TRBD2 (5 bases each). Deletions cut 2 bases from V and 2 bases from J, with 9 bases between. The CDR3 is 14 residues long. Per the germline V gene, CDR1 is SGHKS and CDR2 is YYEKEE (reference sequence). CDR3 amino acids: CASSFGDPTDTQYF. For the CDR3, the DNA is TGTGCCAGCAGCTTTGGGGACCCCACAGATACGCAGTATTTT.

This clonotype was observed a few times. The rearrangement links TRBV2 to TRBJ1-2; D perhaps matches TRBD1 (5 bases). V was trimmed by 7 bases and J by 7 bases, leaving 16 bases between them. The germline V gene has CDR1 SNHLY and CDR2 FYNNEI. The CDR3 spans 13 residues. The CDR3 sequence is CASIPGGVLGYTF. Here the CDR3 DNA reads TGTGCCAGCATCCCTGGGGGGGTGCTTGGCTACACCTTC.